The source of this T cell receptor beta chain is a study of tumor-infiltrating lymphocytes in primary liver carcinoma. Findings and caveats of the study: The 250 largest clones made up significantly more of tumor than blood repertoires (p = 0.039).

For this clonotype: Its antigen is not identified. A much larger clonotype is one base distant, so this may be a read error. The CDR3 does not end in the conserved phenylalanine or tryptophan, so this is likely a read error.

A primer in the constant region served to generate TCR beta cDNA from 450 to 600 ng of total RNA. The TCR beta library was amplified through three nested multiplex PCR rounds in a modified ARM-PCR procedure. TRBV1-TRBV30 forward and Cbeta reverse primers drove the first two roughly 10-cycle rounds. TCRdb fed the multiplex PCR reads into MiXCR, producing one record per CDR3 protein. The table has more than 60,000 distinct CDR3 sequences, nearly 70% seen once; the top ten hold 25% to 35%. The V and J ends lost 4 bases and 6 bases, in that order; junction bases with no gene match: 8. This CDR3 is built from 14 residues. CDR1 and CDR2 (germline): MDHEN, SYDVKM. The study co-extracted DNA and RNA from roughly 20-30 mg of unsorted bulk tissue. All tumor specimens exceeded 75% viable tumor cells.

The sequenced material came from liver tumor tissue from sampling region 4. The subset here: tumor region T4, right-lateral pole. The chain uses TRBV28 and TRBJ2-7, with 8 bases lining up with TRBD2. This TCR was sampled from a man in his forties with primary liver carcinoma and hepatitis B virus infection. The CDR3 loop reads CASSYGGESGEQYL. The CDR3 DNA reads TGTGCCAGCAGTTACGGGGGGGAAAGCGGCGAGCAGTACTTA.